This TCR beta chain was identified in a study of CD8+CD57+ T cells in acquired aplastic anemia. Points from the study as a whole: There were about 27 CD8+ CDR3 sequences that occurred in both patients and controls. Levels of CD8+ Simpson's diversity were not significantly distinct in patients versus controls.

Previously, flow cytometry had revealed CD8+CD57+ cell expansion in the patients chosen for sequencing. As regards this clonotype: What it binds is unknown.

According to the study, genomic DNA was the template for TCR beta VDJ and CDR3 profiling. TCRdb ran MiXCR on the reads and lists one entry per CDR3 protein. The sample gives 170,000 or so distinct CDR3 sequences, 48% of which show up once; over 25% is in the top ten. The sample comprised sorted CD4+, CD8+, or CD8+CD57+ T cells (not recorded which) from PBMCs. This TCR was recovered from a human donor with aplastic anemia.

The CDR3 is CAISPQGDSNQPQHF. CDR3 DNA sequence: TGTGCCATCAGTCCACAGGGGGATAGCAATCAGCCCCAGCATTTT. The genes are TRBV10-3 and TRBJ1-5; 8 bases are shared with TRBD1. This CDR3 contains 15 residues. Germline CDR1 ENHRY, CDR2 SYGVKD. The ends lost 5 bases at V and 0 bases at J; junction bases unmatched: 3.